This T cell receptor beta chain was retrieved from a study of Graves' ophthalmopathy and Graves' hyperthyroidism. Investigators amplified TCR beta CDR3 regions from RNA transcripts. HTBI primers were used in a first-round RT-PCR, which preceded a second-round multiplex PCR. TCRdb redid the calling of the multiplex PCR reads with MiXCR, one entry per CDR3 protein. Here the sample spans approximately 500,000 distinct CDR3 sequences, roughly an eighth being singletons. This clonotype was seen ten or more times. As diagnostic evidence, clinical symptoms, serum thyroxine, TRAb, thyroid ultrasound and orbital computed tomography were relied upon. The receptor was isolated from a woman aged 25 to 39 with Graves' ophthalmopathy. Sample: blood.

This chain's CDR3 is CASSIRLTGSPEAFF. As DNA, the CDR3 is TGTGCCAGCAGCATTAGATTGACAGGGTCGCCTGAAGCTTTCTTT. The rearrangement links TRBV7-8 to TRBJ1-1, with 7 nucleotides matching TRBD1. Germline V gene data show CDR1 as SGHVS and CDR2 as FQNEAQ. V trimming: 5 bases; J trimming: 6 bases; junction bases outside the gene matches: 12. The CDR3 loop spans 15 amino acids.